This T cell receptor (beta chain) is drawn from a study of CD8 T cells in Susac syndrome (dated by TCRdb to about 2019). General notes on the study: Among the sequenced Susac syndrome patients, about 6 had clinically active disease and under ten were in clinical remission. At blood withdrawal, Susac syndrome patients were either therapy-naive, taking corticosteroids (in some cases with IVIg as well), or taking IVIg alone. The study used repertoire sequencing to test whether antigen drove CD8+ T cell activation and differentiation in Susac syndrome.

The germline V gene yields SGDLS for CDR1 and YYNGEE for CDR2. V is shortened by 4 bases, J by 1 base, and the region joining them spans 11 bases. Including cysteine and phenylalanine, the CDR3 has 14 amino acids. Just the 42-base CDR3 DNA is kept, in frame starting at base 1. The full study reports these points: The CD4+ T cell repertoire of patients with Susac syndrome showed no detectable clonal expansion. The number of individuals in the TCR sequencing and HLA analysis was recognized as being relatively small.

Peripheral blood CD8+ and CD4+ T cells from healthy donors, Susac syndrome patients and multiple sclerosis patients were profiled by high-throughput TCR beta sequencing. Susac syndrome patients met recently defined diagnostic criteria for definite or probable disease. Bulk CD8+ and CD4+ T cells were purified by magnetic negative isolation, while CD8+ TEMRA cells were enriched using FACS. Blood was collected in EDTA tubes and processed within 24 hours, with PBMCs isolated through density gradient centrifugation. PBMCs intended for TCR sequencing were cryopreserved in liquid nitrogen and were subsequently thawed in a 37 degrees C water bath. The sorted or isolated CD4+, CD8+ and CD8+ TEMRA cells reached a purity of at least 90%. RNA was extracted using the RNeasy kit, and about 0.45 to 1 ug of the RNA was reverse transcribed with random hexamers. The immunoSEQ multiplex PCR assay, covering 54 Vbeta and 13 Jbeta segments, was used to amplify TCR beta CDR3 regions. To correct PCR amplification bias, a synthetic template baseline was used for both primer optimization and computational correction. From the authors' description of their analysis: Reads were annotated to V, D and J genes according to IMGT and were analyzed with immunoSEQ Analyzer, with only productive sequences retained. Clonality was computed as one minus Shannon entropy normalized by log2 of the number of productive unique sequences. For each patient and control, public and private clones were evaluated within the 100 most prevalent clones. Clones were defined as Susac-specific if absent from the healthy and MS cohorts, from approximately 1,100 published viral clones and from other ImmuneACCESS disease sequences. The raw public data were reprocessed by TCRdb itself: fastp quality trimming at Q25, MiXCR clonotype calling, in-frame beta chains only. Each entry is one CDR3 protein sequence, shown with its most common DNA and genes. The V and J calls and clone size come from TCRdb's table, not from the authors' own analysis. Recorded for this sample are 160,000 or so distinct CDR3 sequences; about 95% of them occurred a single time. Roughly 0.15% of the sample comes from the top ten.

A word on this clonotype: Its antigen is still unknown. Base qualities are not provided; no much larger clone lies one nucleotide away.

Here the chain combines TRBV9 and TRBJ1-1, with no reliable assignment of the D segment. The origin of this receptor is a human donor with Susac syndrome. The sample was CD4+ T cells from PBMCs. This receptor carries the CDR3 CASSPPVSNTEAFF. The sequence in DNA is TGTGCCAGCAGCCCACCCGTCTCGAACACTGAAGCTTTCTTT.